The rows below give T cell receptor beta chains drawn from one sample of a study of cytomegalovirus exposure and HLA in healthy donors. Libraries were prepared by immunoSEQ multiplex PCR; TCRdb keeps only in-frame clonotypes and omits some of them. This table holds 150,000 to 200,000 clones, approximately 78% found once. Sequencing was done on a sample of PBMCs. These receptors came from a woman aged 35 to 49 in good health and CMV-seronegative. Each CDR3 is given with its conserved first and last residue. The order of the fields is clone size, V gene, CDR3 length, D gene, J gene, CDR3 DNA, CDR3 protein. The D gene is left open where the match is weak. Clone size, where shown, is once, few, many, or a class for clones that have expanded.

>NA|TRBV6-1|15|TRBD1|TRBJ1-4
TGTGCCAGCAGTGTCAACAGGGGGCGCTCTGAAAAACTGTTTTTT
CASSVNRGRSEKLFF
>NA|TRBV19|13|NA|TRBJ2-7
TGTGCCACCCGGGACAAGCGATCCTACGAGCAGTACTTC
CATRDKRSYEQYF
>few|TRBV18|14|NA|TRBJ1-2
TGTGCCAGCTCACCACCGGCGGGGGCGCCCGGCTACACCTTC
CASSPPAGAPGYTF
>NA|TRBV7-9|16|TRBD1|TRBJ2-1
TGTGCCAGCAGCTTAACGACAGGGGGCTTTTACAATGAGCAGTTCTTC
CASSLTTGGFYNEQFF
>NA|TRBV5-1|15|NA|TRBJ1-1
TGCGCCAGCAGCTTGGCAGGGGCAGTGAACACTGAAGCTTTCTTT
CASSLAGAVNTEAFF
>few|TRBV29-1|13|TRBD1|TRBJ1-2
TGCAGCGTCGCCGTGACAGGGTCGGATGGCTACACCTTC
CSVAVTGSDGYTF
>NA|TRBV7-9|16|TRBD2|TRBJ2-1
TGTGCCAGCAGCTTAATTGTCGGGGGGGCTCATAATGAGCAGTTCTTC
CASSLIVGGAHNEQFF
>NA|TRBV4-1|15|NA|TRBJ1-1
TGCGCCAGCAGCTACCTGGTCCGGGGGAGAGCTGAAGCTTTCTTT
CASSYLVRGRAEAFF
>NA|TRBV6-1|12|NA|TRBJ2-3
TGTGCCAGCAGCGGGAGCACAGATACGCAGTATTTT
CASSGSTDTQYF
>NA|TRBV27|14|NA|TRBJ2-5
TGTGCCAGCAGTCCACGACGGGACCAAGAGACCCAGTACTTC
CASSPRRDQETQYF
>NA|TRBV2|15|TRBD2|TRBJ2-7
TGTGCCAGCAGTGTTCTTAAAGCGGGGGTCGGCGAGCAGTACTTC
CASSVLKAGVGEQYF
>NA|TRBV5-4|17|TRBD2|TRBJ2-3
TGTGCCAGCAGCTTGGTGCTAGCGGGGGGCCACACAGATACGCAGTATTTT
CASSLVLAGGHTDTQYF
>NA|TRBV6-5|15|NA|TRBJ1-5
TGTGCCAGCAGTTACACGGGACAACGCAATCAGCCCCAGCATTTT
CASSYTGQRNQPQHF
>NA|TRBV28|16|NA|TRBJ1-1
TGTGCCAGCAGTTTAACCCGTCGACAGCCGAACACTGAAGCTTTCTTT
CASSLTRRQPNTEAFF
>NA|TRBV4-2|16|NA|TRBJ2-6
TGTGCCAGCAGCCAAGATGGGGCCTCTGGGGCCAACGTCCTGACTTTC
CASSQDGASGANVLTF
>NA|TRBV5-1|15|NA|TRBJ2-4
TGCGCCAGCAGCTTGGGTGACAGAGCCAAAAACATTCAGTACTTC
CASSLGDRAKNIQYF
>NA|TRBV5-1|17|TRBD2|TRBJ2-2
TGCGCCAGCAGCTCCTTAGCGGGGGGGCCTGGAACCGGGGAGCTGTTTTTT
CASSSLAGGPGTGELFF
>once|TRBV10-3|12|TRBD1|TRBJ2-5
TGTGCCATCAGTGACAGGGGGGAGACCCAGTACTTC
CAISDRGETQYF
>NA|TRBV5-1|13|NA|TRBJ2-7
TGCGCCAGCAGCTACTACACAGGTGGGGAGCAGTACTTC
CASSYYTGGEQYF
>NA|TRBV5-1|14|NA|TRBJ2-4
TGCGCCAGCGTGTGGGGCAGTACCCCGGGGGGCCGGTACTTC
CASVWGSTPGGRYF
>NA|TRBV28|11|NA|TRBJ2-1
TGTGCCAGCAGTTTAGGCGGGGAGCAGTTCTTC
CASSLGGEQFF
>many|TRBV6-1|14|NA|TRBJ2-3
TGTGCCAGCAGTGGGGTCAGGCGCACAGATACGCAGTATTTT
CASSGVRRTDTQYF
>NA|TRBV7-9|14|NA|TRBJ1-1
TGTGCCAGCAGCTTACAAGCAGGGGCCACTGAAGCTTTCTTT
CASSLQAGATEAFF
>NA|TRBV6-6|12|NA|TRBJ2-5
TGTGCCAGCAGTCGGGACAAAGAGACCCAGTACTTC
CASSRDKETQYF
>NA|TRBV11-2|13|NA|TRBJ2-5
TGTGCCAGCAGCCGACTTGGGGAGATGCGGCAGTACTTC
CASSRLGEMRQYF
>NA|TRBV7-9|16|NA|TRBJ2-7
TGTGCCAGCACCCTAGGGCTGCCAGGGAACACCTACGAGCAGTACTTC
CASTLGLPGNTYEQYF
>NA|TRBV10-3|15|NA|TRBJ2-7
TGTGCCATCAGAGGAAGTGACAGGTTGACCCACGAGCAGTACTTC
CAIRGSDRLTHEQYF